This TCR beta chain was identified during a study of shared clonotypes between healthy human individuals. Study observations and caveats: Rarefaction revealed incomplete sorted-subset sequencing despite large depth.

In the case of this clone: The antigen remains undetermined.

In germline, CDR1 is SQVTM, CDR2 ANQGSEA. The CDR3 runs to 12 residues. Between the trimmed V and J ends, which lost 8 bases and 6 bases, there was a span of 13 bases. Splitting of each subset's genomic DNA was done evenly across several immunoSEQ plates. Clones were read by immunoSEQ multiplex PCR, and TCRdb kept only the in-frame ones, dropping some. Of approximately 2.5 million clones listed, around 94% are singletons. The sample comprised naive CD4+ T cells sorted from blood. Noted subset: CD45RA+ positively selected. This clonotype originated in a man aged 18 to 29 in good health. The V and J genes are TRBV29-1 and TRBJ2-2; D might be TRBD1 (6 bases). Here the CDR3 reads CSIIRTAGELFF. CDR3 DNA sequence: TGCAGCATCATTCGGACAGCCGGGGAGCTGTTTTTT.